This T cell receptor beta chain was captured by sequencing in a study of blood T cell repertoires in COVID-19. Study overall: COVID-19 samples collected from the United States, Italy and Spain covered acute and convalescent phases. T cells, B-cell-depleted T cells, or PBMCs supplied cDNA or gDNA.

Patients from Seattle were sampled longitudinally, starting during active infection. The CDR3 contains 14 residues. Germline loops: CDR1 KGHDR, CDR2 SFDVKD. With 0 bases removed from V and 6 bases from J, the gap between germline ends came to 7 bases. Under the authors' procedure: Amplified reference gene primers provided the basis for estimating nucleated cell counts. Generated by immunoSEQ multiplex PCR, the TCRdb table keeps only in-frame clones and is missing some. V, J and clone size are those of that table, while D and trimming were read from the DNA. The sample lists about 130,000 clones; around 89% were seen once.

The chain employs TRBV24-1 and TRBJ2-2; D unresolved. The sequence was collected from a man in his fifties or sixties with COVID-19, enrolled during active disease. The material sequenced was peripheral blood. The CDR3 nucleotides are TGTGCCACCAGTGATTTGAGTACACCCGGGGAGCTGTTTTTT. Translating it yields CATSDLSTPGELFF.